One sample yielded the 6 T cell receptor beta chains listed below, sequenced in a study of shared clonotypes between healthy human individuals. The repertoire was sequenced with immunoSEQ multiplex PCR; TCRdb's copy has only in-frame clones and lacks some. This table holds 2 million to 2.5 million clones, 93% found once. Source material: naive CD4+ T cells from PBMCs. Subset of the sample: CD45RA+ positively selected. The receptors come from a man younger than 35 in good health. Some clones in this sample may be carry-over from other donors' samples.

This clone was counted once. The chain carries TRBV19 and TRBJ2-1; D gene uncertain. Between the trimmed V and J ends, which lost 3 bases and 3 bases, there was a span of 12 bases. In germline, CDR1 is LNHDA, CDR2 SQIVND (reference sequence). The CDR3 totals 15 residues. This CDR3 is CASSIFQARYNEQFF. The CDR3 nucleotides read TGTGCCAGTAGTATTTTCCAGGCCCGCTACAATGAGCAGTTCTTC. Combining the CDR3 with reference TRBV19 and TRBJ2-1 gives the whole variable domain DGGITQSPKYLFRKEGQNVTLSCEQNLNHDAMYWYRQDPGQGLRLIYYSQIVNDFQKGDIAEGYSVSREKKESFPLTVTSAQKNPTAFYLCASSIFQARYNEQFFGPGTRLTVL.

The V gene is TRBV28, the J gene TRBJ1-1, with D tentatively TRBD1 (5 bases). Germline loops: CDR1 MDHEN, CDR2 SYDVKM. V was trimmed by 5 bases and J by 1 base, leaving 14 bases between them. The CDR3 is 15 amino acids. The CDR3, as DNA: TGTGCCAGCAGTCCGCCCCGCAGGGCGAACACTGAAGCTTTCTTT. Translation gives CASSPPRRANTEAFF. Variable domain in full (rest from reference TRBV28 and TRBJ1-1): DVKVTQSSRYLVKRTGEKVFLECVQDMDHENMFWYRQDPGLGLRLIYFSYDVKMKEKGDIPEGYSVSREKKERFSLILESASTNQTSMYLCASSPPRRANTEAFFGQGTRLTVV.

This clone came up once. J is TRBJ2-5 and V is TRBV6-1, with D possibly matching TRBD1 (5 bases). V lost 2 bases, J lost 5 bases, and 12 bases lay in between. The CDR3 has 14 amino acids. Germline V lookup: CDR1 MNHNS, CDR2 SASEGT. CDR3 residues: CASSEMWGSETQYF. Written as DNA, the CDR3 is TGTGCCAGCAGTGAAATGTGGGGCAGCGAGACCCAGTACTTC.

Here the CDR3 reads CAWSIGVAYEQYF. The CDR3 coding sequence is TGTGCCTGGAGCATTGGAGTAGCCTACGAGCAGTACTTC. This chain joins TRBV30 and TRBJ2-7; D unclear. Looked up from germline, CDR1 is GTSNPN and CDR2 is SVGIG (reference sequence). The CDR3 has 13 amino acids. V lost 3 bases and J 2 bases, leaving 11 bases between the germline ends.

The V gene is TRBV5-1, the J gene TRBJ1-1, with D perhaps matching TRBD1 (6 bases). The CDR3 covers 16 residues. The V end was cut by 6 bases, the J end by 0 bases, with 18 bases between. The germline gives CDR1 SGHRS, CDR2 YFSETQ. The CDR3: CASKTPGKGVNTEAFF. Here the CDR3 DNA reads TGCGCCAGCAAGACTCCCGGGAAGGGGGTGAACACTGAAGCTTTCTTT.

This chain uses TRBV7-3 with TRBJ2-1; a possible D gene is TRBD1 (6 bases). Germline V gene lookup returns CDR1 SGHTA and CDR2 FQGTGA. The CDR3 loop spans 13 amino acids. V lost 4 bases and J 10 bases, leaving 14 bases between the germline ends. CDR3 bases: TGTGCCAGCAGCTCGAGACAGGTCGGGGAGCAGTTCTTC. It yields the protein CASSSRQVGEQFF.